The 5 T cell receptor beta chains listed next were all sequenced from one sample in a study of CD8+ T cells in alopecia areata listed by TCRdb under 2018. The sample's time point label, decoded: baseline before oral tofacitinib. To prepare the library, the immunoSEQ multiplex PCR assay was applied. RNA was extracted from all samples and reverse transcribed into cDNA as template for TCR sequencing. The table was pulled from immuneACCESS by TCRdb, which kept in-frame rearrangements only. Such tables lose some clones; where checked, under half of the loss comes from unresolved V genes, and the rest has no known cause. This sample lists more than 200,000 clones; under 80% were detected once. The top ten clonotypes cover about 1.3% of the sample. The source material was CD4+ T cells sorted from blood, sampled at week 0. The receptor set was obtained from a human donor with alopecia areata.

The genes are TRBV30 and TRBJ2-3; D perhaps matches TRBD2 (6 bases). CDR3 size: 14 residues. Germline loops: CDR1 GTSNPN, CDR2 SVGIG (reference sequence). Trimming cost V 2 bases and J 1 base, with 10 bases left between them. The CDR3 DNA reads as TGTGCCTGGAGTACAACGGGGGGCACAGATACGCAGTATTTT. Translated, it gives CAWSTTGGTDTQYF.

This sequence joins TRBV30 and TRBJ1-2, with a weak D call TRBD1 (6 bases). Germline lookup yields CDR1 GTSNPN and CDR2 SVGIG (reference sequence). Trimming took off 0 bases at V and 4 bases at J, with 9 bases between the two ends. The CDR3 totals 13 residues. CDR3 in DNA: TGTGCCTGGAGTGTACGAGGGGGCTATGGCTACACCTTC. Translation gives CAWSVRGGYGYTF. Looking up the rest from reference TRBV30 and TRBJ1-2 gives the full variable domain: SQTIHQWPATLVQPVGSPLSLECTVEGTSNPNLYWYRQAAGRGLQLLFYSVGIGQISSEVPQNLSASRPQDRQFILSSKKLLLSDSGFYLCAWSVRGGYGYTFGSGTRLTVV.

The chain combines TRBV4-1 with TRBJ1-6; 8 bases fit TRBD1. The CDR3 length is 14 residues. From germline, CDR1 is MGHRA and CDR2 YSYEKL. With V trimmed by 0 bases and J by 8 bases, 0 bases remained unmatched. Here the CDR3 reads CASSQDRGHSPLHF. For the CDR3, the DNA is TGCGCCAGCAGCCAAGACAGGGGGCATTCACCCCTCCACTTT.

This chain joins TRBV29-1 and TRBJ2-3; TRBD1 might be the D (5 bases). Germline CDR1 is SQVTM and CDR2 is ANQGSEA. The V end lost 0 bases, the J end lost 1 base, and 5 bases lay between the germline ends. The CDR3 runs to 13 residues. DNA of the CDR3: TGCAGCGTTGAAGACAGGGGCACAGATACGCAGTATTTT. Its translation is CSVEDRGTDTQYF.

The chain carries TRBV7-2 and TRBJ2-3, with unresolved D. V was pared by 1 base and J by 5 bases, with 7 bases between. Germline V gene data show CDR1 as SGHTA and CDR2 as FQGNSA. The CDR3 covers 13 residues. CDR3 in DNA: TGTGCCAGCAGCTTAGACTGGCGAGATACGCAGTATTTT. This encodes CASSLDWRDTQYF.